The 15 T cell receptor beta chains below were found in one sample sequenced in a study of spatial heterogeneity in lung cancer. Using its own MiXCR run on the 5' RACE reads, TCRdb lists one record per CDR3 protein. The table records about 7,900 distinct CDR3 sequences, 3.5% to 5.5% of them present only once. Indicated time point: sample taken at primary tumor resection. Unsorted whole RNA samples from tumor, nontumor lung or frozen PBMC were sequenced. Sequenced here: PBMCs, sampled at surgery. The receptors shown here come from a male donor with early-stage non-small cell lung cancer.

This clonotype has ten or more counts. This beta chain is a stray sequence in a library constructed for alpha chains; its clone size is not meaningful. The chain uses TRBV19 and TRBJ1-5; unclear D gene. CDR3 length: 15 residues. Germline V gene lookup returns CDR1 LNHDA and CDR2 SQIVND (reference sequence). V was shortened by 1 base and J by 4 bases, with 11 bases between the two germline ends. The CDR3 region has the DNA TGTGCCAGTAGTATAGGAGTCAGCCCAAATCAGCCCCAGCATTTT. This codes for CASSIGVSPNQPQHF.

This clonotype was found many times. The library was built for alpha chains, so this beta chain is an off-target read and its size means little. V usage is TRBV5-8 and J usage is TRBJ1-1; D not resolved. The germline gives CDR1 SGHTS, CDR2 YDEGEE. Trimming cost V 0 bases and J 0 bases, with 9 bases left between them. The CDR3 spans 15 residues. CDR3 region: CASSLVFRLNTEAFF. The CDR3 bases are TGTGCCAGCAGCTTGGTTTTCAGGCTGAACACTGAAGCTTTCTTT.

This clonotype was observed at least ten times. In a library made to pick up alpha chains, this beta chain is a stray read with a size that means little. V is TRBV6-2 or TRBV6-3 and J is TRBJ2-7; 7 bases align to TRBD1. Germline CDR1 MNHEY, CDR2 SVGEGT. The J segment lost 4 bases and the V segment lost 5 bases, leaving 14 bases of the junction unmatched. The CDR3 totals 16 residues. This CDR3 is CASSPPGTEYQYEQYF. The CDR3 DNA sequence: TGTGCCAGCAGTCCCCCCGGGACAGAATACCAATACGAGCAGTACTTC.

The table lists this clonotype with many counts. Because this beta chain is a stray read in a library intended to capture alpha chains, its abundance should not be given much weight. The chain is built from TRBV28 and TRBJ1-6, with 9 nucleotides matching TRBD1. CDR1 and CDR2 (germline): MDHEN, SYDVKM. The CDR3 is 12 residues long. The CDR3 DNA is TGTGTCACGGGGACAGGGAATTCACCCCTCCACTTT. Translation gives CVTGTGNSPLHF.

In this sample, this clonotype is medium-sized. Because this beta chain is a stray read in a library intended to capture alpha chains, its abundance should not be given much weight. This chain uses TRBV28 with TRBJ2-1; D remains unclear. The CDR3 is 16 residues long. The V end was cut by 6 bases, the J end by 2 bases, with 17 bases between. Germline values: CDR1 MDHEN, CDR2 SYDVKM. This CDR3 is CASRVIGLGPYNEQFF. CDR3 coding DNA: TGTGCCAGCAGAGTCATTGGGTTGGGTCCCTACAATGAGCAGTTCTTC.

This clonotype was counted at least ten times. Being off target in a library aimed at alpha chains, this beta chain has a size of little meaning. The chain recombines TRBV5-6 with TRBJ1-2; D not resolved. The CDR3 is 13 residues long. Trimming took 4 bases from V and 7 from J, leaving 14 bases between them. Germline CDR1 SGHDT, CDR2 YYEEEE. The CDR3: CASSRPPRTGYTF. CDR3 DNA sequence: TGTGCCAGCAGCCGTCCCCCCCGGACTGGCTACACCTTC.

This clonotype appeared many times. This beta chain is off target for a library built for alpha chains, so its abundance means little. The genes are TRBV29-1 and TRBJ2-5; maybe TRBD2 (5 bases). This CDR3 contains 9 residues. V was trimmed by 3 bases and J by 14 bases, leaving 10 bases between them. The germline CDR1 and CDR2 sequences are SQVTM and ANQGSEA. The CDR3 spells CSVDTGFYF. The CDR3 DNA is TGCAGCGTTGATACGGGGTTTTACTTC.

This clonotype was observed many times. With the library built for alpha chains, this beta chain is off target and its frequency is not meaningful. V is TRBV20-1 and J is TRBJ1-6; possibly TRBD1 for D (5 bases). Germline lookup yields CDR1 DFQATT and CDR2 SNEGSKA (reference sequence). V lost 0 bases and J lost 10, with 13 bases in between. This CDR3 comprises 14 residues. This CDR3 reads CSAREVGVGSPLHF. The CDR3 DNA is TGCAGTGCTAGAGAGGTAGGGGTAGGGTCACCCCTCCACTTT.

This clonotype was seen ten or more times. The library was designed around alpha chains, so this beta chain is a stray read whose abundance carries little weight. The chain employs TRBV6-6 and TRBJ2-1; D may be TRBD2 (5 bases). Trimming shortened V by 3 bases and J by 5 bases, and 11 bases separated the two germline ends. CDR3 length: 14 amino acids. Germline V gene lookup returns CDR1 MNHNY and CDR2 SVGAGI (reference sequence). The CDR3 sequence is CASSYSGYDNEQFF. For the CDR3, the DNA is TGTGCCAGCAGTTATTCGGGGTACGACAATGAGCAGTTCTTC.

This clonotype came up a few times. This beta chain turned up in a library designed for alpha chains; as an off-target read, its abundance says little. V usage is TRBV12-5 and J usage is TRBJ2-1; 7 bases map to TRBD1. The germline V gene encodes CDR1 LGHNT and CDR2 FRNRAP. Unmatched junction bases numbered 4, after V lost 1 base and J lost 4 bases. This CDR3 contains 15 residues. The CDR3 bases are TGTGCTAGTGGTTTGGAGAGACAGGGTTACAATGAGCAGTTCTTC. Its translation: CASGLERQGYNEQFF.

As to this clonotype: Possible read error: a much larger clone is one base away. This beta chain turned up in a library designed for alpha chains; as an off-target read, its abundance says little. J is TRBJ1-6 and V is TRBV20-1, with 8 bases matching TRBD1. The CDR3 consists of 13 residues. From germline, CDR1 is DFQATT and CDR2 SNEGSKA (reference sequence). The CDR3 here is CSATDRANSPPHF. CDR3 coding DNA: TGCAGTGCTACGGACAGGGCTAATTCACCCCCCCACTTT.

This clonotype has a count of ten or more. With the library built for alpha chains, this beta chain is off target and its frequency is not meaningful. The chain has TRBV5-1 and TRBJ1-1, with 8 bases identical to TRBD1. The CDR3 runs to 14 residues. Germline trimming cut 5 bases from V and 1 base from J; bases unmatched to any gene: 4. Germline assignment: CDR1 SGHRS and CDR2 YFSETQ. This CDR3 is CASRPGTGNTEAFF. The CDR3 nucleotides read TGCGCCAGCAGGCCCGGGACAGGGAACACTGAAGCTTTCTTT.

As to this clonotype: This beta chain came through as a stray read in a library set up for alpha chains, and its size says little. V usage is TRBV7-9 and J usage is TRBJ1-3, with D possibly being TRBD1 (6 bases). The CDR3 runs to 16 residues. From germline, CDR1 is SEHNR and CDR2 FQNEAQ (reference sequence). V dropped 4 bases and J dropped 0 bases, with 13 bases sitting between them. This chain's CDR3 is CASSYEGQASGNTIYF. The CDR3 DNA reads as TGTGCCAGCAGCTACGAGGGACAAGCCTCTGGAAACACCATATATTTT. The full variable domain, completed using reference TRBV7-9 and TRBJ1-3, is DTGVSQNPRHKITKRGQNVTFRCDPISEHNRLYWYRQTLGQGPEFLTYFQNEAQLEKSRLLSDRFSAERPKGSFSTLEIQRTEQGDSAMYLCASSYEGQASGNTIYFGEGSWLTVV.

This clonotype is judged medium-sized. This beta chain slipped into a library made for alpha chains as a stray read, so its size is not meaningful. The V and J genes are TRBV20-1 and TRBJ2-3; TRBD2 matches 9 bases. This CDR3 is built from 17 residues. With 2 bases clipped from V and 5 bases from J, the junction kept 14 bases outside the gene matches. Per the germline V gene, CDR1 is DFQATT and CDR2 is SNEGSKA (reference sequence). CDR3 in DNA: TGCAGTGCTAGAAGTTGGCGGGGGGGCTTTCTCGAAGATACGCAGTATTTT. Amino acid sequence: CSARSWRGGFLEDTQYF.

This clonotype was seen ten or more times. Being off target in a library aimed at alpha chains, this beta chain has a size of little meaning. CDR3 residues: CASSAPRRGQGETEAFF. CDR3 sequence (DNA): TGTGCCAGCAGTGCCCCCAGACGGGGGCAGGGGGAGACTGAAGCTTTCTTT. V usage is TRBV25-1 and J usage is TRBJ1-1; TRBD1 aligns across 7 bases. The length of the CDR3 is 17 residues. Germline CDR1 MGHDK, CDR2 SYGVNS. V gave up 4 bases and J gave up 5 bases; unmatched junction bases: 16.